This T cell receptor beta chain was found in a study of early T cells in non-severe SARS-CoV-2 infection. About the study: The authors sequenced bulk RNA from unsorted whole blood, leaving chains unpaired.

Comment on this clonotype: Its antigen is still unknown.

V shed 3 bases, J shed 9 bases, and the junction held 11 bases outside the gene matches. CDR1 is GTSNPN and CDR2 is SVGIG in the germline V gene (reference sequence). The CDR3 runs 15 residues. General study findings and limits: Matches to VDJdb favored anti-spike CD8 responses and missed private and CD4 specificities.

In the library, individual cDNA molecules carried attached unique molecular identifiers. One entry per CDR3 protein results from TCRdb running MiXCR on the 5' RACE reads. The data show approximately 69,000 distinct CDR3 sequences, about 10% seen once. Sequencing was done on a sample of whole blood. The sequence came from an adult who was a healthcare worker with PCR-confirmed SARS-CoV-2 infection or an uninfected control (not recorded which). The V and J genes are TRBV30 and TRBJ2-1; 10 nucleotides align to TRBD2. CDR3 loop: CAWRHLAGVLSEQFF. The DNA of the CDR3 is TGTGCCTGGAGACATCTAGCGGGAGTGCTTAGTGAGCAGTTCTTC.